This T cell receptor (beta chain) was identified during a study of graft-versus-host responses after intestinal transplantation. Study details: Multivisceral, liver-intestinal, or isolated intestinal transplants were received by the recipients. Following induction with anti-thymocyte globulin, all recipients were given tacrolimus and steroids for about 3 years.

Per germline, CDR1 WSHSY and CDR2 SAAADI. V lost 2 bases to trimming and J lost 4 bases; unmatched junction nucleotides: 8. This CDR3 region has 18 residues. Whole-study findings and limits: The authors found GvH clones in recipient marrow, some appearing first in ileum or blood.

Clones were sequenced by immunoSEQ multiplex PCR, and TCRdb holds only the in-frame ones, with some missing. The repertoire holds 85,000 to 90,000 clones, with roughly 90% as singletons. Comments on this clone: Its specificity is not known.

The chain is built from TRBV10-2 and TRBJ2-3; 14 bases line up with TRBD2. The sequencing used unstimulated CD4+ T cells sorted from spleen or lymph node cells, collected before transplant. The receptor was derived from a human donor who was the organ donor for an intestinal transplant. The CDR3 reads CASSEPWTSGGRADTQYF. In DNA form, the CDR3 reads TGCGCCAGCAGTGAGCCCTGGACTAGCGGGGGGAGGGCAGATACGCAGTATTTT.